This T cell receptor beta chain was identified in a study of tumor-infiltrating lymphocytes in primary liver carcinoma. The CDR3 is 14 amino acids. The germline V gene has CDR1 SGHDN and CDR2 FVKESK. Without any cell sorting, about 19-30 mg of bulk tissue yielded co-extracted RNA and DNA. From approximately 0.5 ug of total RNA, TCR beta-specific cDNA was reverse-transcribed using a constant-region primer. Slightly modified ARM-PCR, run as three nested multiplex PCR rounds, produced the TCR beta libraries. TRBV1-TRBV30 forward primers paired with a C-beta reverse primer were used in the first two PCR rounds, which ran roughly 11 cycles each. TCRdb re-analysed the multiplex PCR reads in MiXCR, keeping a single row per CDR3 protein. The sample lists tens of thousands of distinct CDR3 sequences, about 80% occurring once.

The J gene is TRBJ1-2, the V gene TRBV14; a weak D match, TRBD1 (6 bases). Material for sequencing was liver tumor tissue from sampling region 5. Sample subset: tumor region T5, tumor centre. The sequence was obtained from a middle-aged man with primary liver carcinoma and hepatitis B virus infection. Here the CDR3 reads CSSSTDRSNYGYTF. The CDR3 coding sequence is TGTAGCAGCAGCACTGACAGGTCTAACTATGGCTACACCTTC.